One sample yielded the 22 T cell receptor beta chains listed below, sequenced in a study of control samples from healthy donors and cancer patients. Using immunoSEQ multiplex PCR, the repertoire was profiled, and TCRdb retains in-frame clones only, with some absent. The data contain 150,000 or so clones, 85% to 95% of them singletons. Material: PBMCs. Receptors originate from a man aged 55 to 69 with colorectal cancer.

In regard to this clone: Other DNA sequences in the sample encode the same CDR3. CDR3 residues: CAWSVQGSQPQHF. CDR3 nucleotide sequence: TGTGCCTGGAGTGTACAGGGTAGTCAGCCCCAGCATTTT. The chain recombines TRBV30 with TRBJ1-5, with D possibly being TRBD1 (6 bases). Germline V lookup: CDR1 GTSNPN, CDR2 SVGIG (reference sequence). V lost 0 bases, J lost 6 bases, and 9 bases lay in between. This CDR3 is built from 13 residues.

J is TRBJ2-3 and V is TRBV19; a possible D gene is TRBD2 (6 bases). The V end lost 2 bases, the J end lost 6 bases, and 15 bases lay between the germline ends. Germline lookup yields CDR1 LNHDA and CDR2 SQIVND (reference sequence). This CDR3 contains 15 residues. The CDR3 nucleotides are TGTGCCAGTAGTATATCTGCGGGGTTTGCCGATACGCAGTATTTT. The encoded protein is CASSISAGFADTQYF.

The V and J genes are TRBV6-5 and TRBJ2-1; maybe TRBD2 (6 bases). V was clipped by 5 bases and J by 9 bases, with 17 bases between them. The CDR3 is made up of 14 amino acids. The germline gives CDR1 MNHEY, CDR2 SVGAGI. CDR3 bases: TGTGCCAGCAGTATCGGGCCCTCGGGAGTTGAGCAGTTCTTC. It codes for CASSIGPSGVEQFF.

The genes are TRBV3-1 (or the pseudogene TRBV3-2) and TRBJ1-2; D unclear. Germline V gives CDR1 LGHDT, CDR2 YNNKEL (reference sequence). V gave up 1 base and J gave up 8 bases, with 8 bases separating them. The CDR3 runs 12 residues. In DNA, the CDR3 is TGTGCCAGCAGCCAAGCTCTTTACGGCTACACCTTC. Protein product: CASSQALYGYTF.

The J gene is TRBJ2-1, the V gene TRBV18; D gene ambiguous. The V and J ends lost 4 bases and 5 bases respectively, with 12 bases between them. CDR1 and CDR2 from the germline V gene are KGHSH and LQKENI. The CDR3 is 14 amino acids. The CDR3 bases are TGTGCCAGCTCACTCTCGGGCCAAAACAATGAGCAGTTCTTC. As protein: CASSLSGQNNEQFF.

The V call is TRBV6-5, the J call TRBJ2-1; TRBD1 aligns across 9 bases. The V gene end was trimmed by 4 bases and the J gene end by 2 bases; junction bases not matched to a gene: 6. The CDR3 covers 16 residues. The germline V gene encodes CDR1 MNHEY and CDR2 SVGAGI. The CDR3 DNA reads as TGTGCCAGCAGTTTAAACCGGGACAGGGCCTACAATGAGCAGTTCTTC. This encodes CASSLNRDRAYNEQFF.

This chain links TRBV4-3 with TRBJ1-2; D unresolved. Germline-derived CDR1 and CDR2 are LGHNA and YSLEER. With 0 bases removed from V and 3 bases from J, the gap between germline ends came to 11 bases. The CDR3 is 15 residues long. CDR3: CASSQDGFTYYGYTF. The CDR3 DNA sequence: TGCGCCAGCAGCCAAGATGGCTTTACTTACTATGGCTACACCTTC.

The chain carries TRBV19 and TRBJ1-1; D unclear. V was pared by 6 bases and J by 0 bases, with 8 bases between. Germline CDR1 and CDR2: LNHDA and SQIVND (reference sequence). The CDR3 has 13 residues. The DNA for the CDR3 is TGTGCCAGTAGGAAAGGGATGAACACTGAAGCTTTCTTT. As protein: CASRKGMNTEAFF.

The CDR3 reads CASSFSNEQFF. For the CDR3, the DNA is TGCGCCAGCAGCTTCAGCAATGAGCAGTTCTTC. The V and J genes are TRBV5-1 and TRBJ2-1; D is undetermined. The CDR3 consists of 11 residues. Trimming took off 2 bases at V and 6 bases at J, with 3 bases between the two ends. Germline CDR1 and CDR2: SGHRS and YFSETQ.

The rearrangement links TRBV6-5 to TRBJ2-5; maybe TRBD2 (5 bases). The CDR3 length is 14 residues. Per the germline V gene, CDR1 is MNHEY and CDR2 is SVGAGI. Trimming removed 0 bases from V and 9 bases from J, with 14 bases in between. The CDR3 DNA reads TGTGCCAGCAGTTACTCGAGTAGCGAGAGACCCCAGTACTTC. It codes for CASSYSSSERPQYF.

The chain combines TRBV7-2 with TRBJ2-5; D unclear. The V gene lost 5 bases and the J gene lost 5 bases, with 9 bases spanning the gap. Germline V CDR1 and CDR2: SGHTA, FQGNSA. There are 12 residues in the CDR3. The CDR3 loop is CASSPGLETQYF. CDR3 in DNA: TGTGCCAGCAGCCCAGGTCTGGAGACCCAGTACTTC.

The V gene is TRBV4-1, the J gene TRBJ1-2, with a tentative D call TRBD1 (6 bases). Trimming took off 0 bases at V and 4 bases at J, with 12 bases between the two ends. The CDR3 loop spans 15 amino acids. Germline-derived CDR1 and CDR2 are MGHRA and YSYEKL. The CDR3, as DNA: TGCGCCAGCAGCCAAGAGGCGGCAGGGGCCTATGGCTACACCTTC. This translates into CASSQEAAGAYGYTF.

The rearrangement uses TRBV28 and TRBJ1-2, with 7 bases matching TRBD1. CDR3 size: 13 residues. V was pared by 7 bases and J by 4 bases, with 6 bases of the junction left unmatched. Germline V gene sequence: CDR1 MDHEN, CDR2 SYDVKM. CDR3 sequence (DNA): TGTGCCAGCACCTTCGACAGGGTCTATGGCTACACCTTC. Protein sequence: CASTFDRVYGYTF.

In its sample, this clone was seen a few times. The genes are TRBV6-1 and TRBJ1-1, with a weak D call TRBD1 (5 bases). The germline V and J ends were trimmed by 3 bases and 1 base, with 9 bases remaining between them. CDR3 length: 14 amino acids. Germline assignment: CDR1 MNHNS and CDR2 SASEGT. CDR3 in DNA: TGTGCCAGCAGTGAGTGGCAGGGGAACACTGAAGCTTTCTTT. Translating it yields CASSEWQGNTEAFF.

The gene calls are TRBV19 and TRBJ1-5, with 7 bases fitting TRBD1. CDR1 and CDR2 from the germline V gene are LNHDA and SQIVND (reference sequence). V shed 6 bases and J 3 bases; nucleotides not matched to a gene: 2. This CDR3 comprises 13 residues. The CDR3 is CASSRGVNQPQHF. CDR3 DNA: TGTGCCAGTAGCAGGGGGGTCAATCAGCCCCAGCATTTT.

The chain carries TRBV12-3 or TRBV12-4 and TRBJ1-5; no clear D. The CDR3 length is 13 residues. Deletions cut 3 bases from V and 5 bases from J, with 8 bases between. CDR3 DNA: TGTGCCAGCAGTTTTGTAGGTGATCAGCCCCAGCATTTT. Its translation is CASSFVGDQPQHF.

This clone appeared a single time. This CDR3 is also generated by other DNA sequences in the sample. Written as DNA, the CDR3 is TGTGCCAGCAGCCTTCGACTAGCGGAAAGCACAGATACGCAGTATTTT. This gives the protein CASSLRLAESTDTQYF. V gene TRBV5-4 combines with J gene TRBJ2-3, with 9 nucleotides matching TRBD2. The CDR3 extends over 16 amino acids. CDR1 SGHNT and CDR2 YYREEE come from the germline V gene (reference sequence). V dropped 4 bases and J dropped 0; count of bases not matched to a gene: 6.

V gene TRBV5-4 combines with J gene TRBJ2-1; 9 bases are a match to TRBD2. Looked up from germline, CDR1 is SGHNT and CDR2 is YYREEE (reference sequence). This CDR3 contains 16 residues. V was clipped by 3 bases and J by 4 bases; unmatched bases: 8. The DNA of the CDR3 is TGTGCCAGCAGCTCGGAGGCGGGGGGGGCTTACAATGAGCAGTTCTTC. Translated: CASSSEAGGAYNEQFF.

The V call is TRBV30, the J call TRBJ2-1, with unresolved D. The CDR3 extends over 13 amino acids. Germline V gene data show CDR1 as GTSNPN and CDR2 as SVGIG (reference sequence). Trimming removed 5 bases from V and 7 bases from J, with 15 bases in between. The CDR3 DNA is TGTGCCTGGTCGCGAGGCGTAGAGAATGAGCAGTTCTTC. Its translation is CAWSRGVENEQFF.

This chain links TRBV4-1 with TRBJ2-1, with 10 bases that match TRBD2. The CDR3 has 18 amino acids. V shed 4 bases and J 1 base; nucleotides not matched to a gene: 10. Germline CDR1 and CDR2: MGHRA and YSYEKL. The CDR3 region has the DNA TGCGCCAGCAGCCCCCACCTTAAGCGGGGGGGATCCTACAATGAGCAGTTCTTC. Translated, it gives CASSPHLKRGGSYNEQFF.

The rearrangement links TRBV7-9 to TRBJ1-1; D not certain. The germline V and J ends were trimmed by 6 bases and 4 bases, with 15 bases remaining between them. Germline CDR1 and CDR2: SEHNR and FQNEAQ (reference sequence). The CDR3 loop spans 14 amino acids. The DNA of the CDR3 is TGTGCCAGCAGAGGTGGTGGAAGGGCCACTGAAGCTTTCTTT. Translated, it gives CASRGGGRATEAFF.

This chain links TRBV29-1 with TRBJ1-6; TRBD1 aligns across 7 bases. The CDR3 consists of 15 residues. V was pared by 6 bases and J by 2 bases, with 7 bases of the junction left unmatched. Germline V gene data show CDR1 as SQVTM and CDR2 as ANQGSEA. CDR3 sequence reads: CSVKTGTAYNSPLHF. The CDR3 DNA is TGCAGCGTCAAAACAGGGACAGCCTATAATTCACCCCTCCACTTT. The variable domain in full, with the rest retrieved from reference TRBV29-1 and TRBJ1-6, is SAVISQKPSRDICQRGTSLTIQCQVDSQVTMMFWYRQQPGQSLTLIATANQGSEATYESGFVIDKFPISRPNLTFSTLTVSNMSPEDSSIYLCSVKTGTAYNSPLHFGNGTRLTVT.